This T cell receptor beta chain was retrieved from a study of OX40 agonist ivuxolimab in advanced cancers. The wider study: Every 2 weeks, patients received ivuxolimab intravenously, dosed at 0.01 to 10 mg/kg. Study-wide findings and caveats: Low normalized clonal expansion also occurred in some nonresponding patients.

The CDR3 has 13 amino acids. Germline CDR1 SNHLY, CDR2 FYNNEI. Trimming took 9 bases from V and 0 from J, leaving 11 bases between them. Generated by immunoSEQ multiplex PCR, the TCRdb table keeps only in-frame clones and is missing some. The table lists 70,000 or so clones, 85% to 90% of them singletons. This clone occurred a few times. The antigen is undetermined. Sequencing was performed on CD4+ or CD8+ T cells sorted from blood, taken in a trial of the OX40 agonist ivuxolimab. The sequence was collected from an adult with an advanced solid tumor such as melanoma, head and neck, liver or kidney cancer. The chain links TRBV2 to TRBJ1-1; possible D gene TRBD1, 6 bases. The CDR3 DNA reads as TGTGCCAGTCTCAGGGACATGAACACTGAAGCTTTCTTT. It translates to CASLRDMNTEAFF.